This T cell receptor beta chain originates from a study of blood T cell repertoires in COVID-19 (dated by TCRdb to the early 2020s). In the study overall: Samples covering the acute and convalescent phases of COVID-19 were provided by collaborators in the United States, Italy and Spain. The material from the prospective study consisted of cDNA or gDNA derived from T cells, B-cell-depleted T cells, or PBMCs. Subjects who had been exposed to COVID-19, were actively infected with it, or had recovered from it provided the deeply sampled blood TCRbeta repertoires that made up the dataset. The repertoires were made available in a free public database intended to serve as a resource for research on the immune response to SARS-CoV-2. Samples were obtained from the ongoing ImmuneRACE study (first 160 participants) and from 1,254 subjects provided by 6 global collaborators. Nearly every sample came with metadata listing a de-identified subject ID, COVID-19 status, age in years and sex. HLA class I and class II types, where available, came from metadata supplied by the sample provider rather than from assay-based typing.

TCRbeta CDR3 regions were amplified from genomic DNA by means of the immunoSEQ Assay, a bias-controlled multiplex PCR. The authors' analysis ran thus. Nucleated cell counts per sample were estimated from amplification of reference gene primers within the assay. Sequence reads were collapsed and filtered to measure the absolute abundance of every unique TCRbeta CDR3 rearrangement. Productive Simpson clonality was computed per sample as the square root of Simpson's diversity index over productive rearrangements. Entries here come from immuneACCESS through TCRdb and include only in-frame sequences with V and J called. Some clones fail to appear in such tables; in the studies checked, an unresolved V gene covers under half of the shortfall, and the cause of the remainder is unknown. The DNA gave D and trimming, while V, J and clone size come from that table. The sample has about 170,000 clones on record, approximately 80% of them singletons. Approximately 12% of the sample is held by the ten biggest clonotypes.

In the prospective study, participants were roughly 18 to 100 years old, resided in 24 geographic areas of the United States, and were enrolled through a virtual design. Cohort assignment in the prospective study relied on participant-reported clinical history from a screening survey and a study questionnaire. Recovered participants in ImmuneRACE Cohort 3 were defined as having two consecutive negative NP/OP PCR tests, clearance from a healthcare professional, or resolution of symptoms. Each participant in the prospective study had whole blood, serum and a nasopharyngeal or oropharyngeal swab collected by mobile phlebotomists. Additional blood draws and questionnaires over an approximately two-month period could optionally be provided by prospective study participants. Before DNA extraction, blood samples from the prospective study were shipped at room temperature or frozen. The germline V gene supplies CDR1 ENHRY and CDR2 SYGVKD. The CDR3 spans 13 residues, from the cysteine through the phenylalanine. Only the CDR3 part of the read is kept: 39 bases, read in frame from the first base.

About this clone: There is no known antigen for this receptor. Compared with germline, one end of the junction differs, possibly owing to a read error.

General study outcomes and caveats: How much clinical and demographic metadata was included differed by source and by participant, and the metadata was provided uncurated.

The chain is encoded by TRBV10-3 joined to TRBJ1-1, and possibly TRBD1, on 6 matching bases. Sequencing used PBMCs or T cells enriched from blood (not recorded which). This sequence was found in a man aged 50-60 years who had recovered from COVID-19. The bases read TGTGCCACCAGTGGGGAGGGGGACACTGAAGCTTTCTTT. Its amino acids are CATSGEGDTEAFF.